This T cell receptor (beta chain) was retrieved from a study of cytomegalovirus exposure and HLA in healthy donors. This clone was detected a few times. Its specificity is not known. The PCR employed 60 Vbeta primers together with 13 Jbeta primers. Data came from immunoSEQ multiplex PCR; TCRdb stores just in-frame clones and leaves some out. In the table there are roughly 120,000 clones, 60% to 85% of which are singletons. Findings and caveats of the study: HLA alleles showed associations with 15,000 to 20,000 TCR beta sequences in a later analysis, at a 0.05 false discovery rate.

This CDR3 has 16 amino acids. The germline V and J ends were trimmed by 4 bases and 3 bases, with 15 bases remaining between them. CDR1 is SGHVS, CDR2 FQNEAQ, per germline. The rearrangement uses TRBV7-8 and TRBJ2-2; D perhaps matches TRBD1 (5 bases). The sample taken for sequencing was PBMCs. The TCR originated in a man aged 45-65 years in good health and CMV-seronegative. The DNA for the CDR3 is TGTGCCAGCAGCTCACCAACAGGATGGGACACCGGGGAGCTGTTTTTT. Amino acid sequence: CASSSPTGWDTGELFF.